This T cell receptor beta chain was profiled in a study of shared clonotypes between healthy human individuals. The CDR3 length is 13 residues. Germline CDR1 and CDR2: MNHEY and SVGAGI. The J segment lost 4 bases and the V segment lost 6 bases, leaving 5 bases of the junction unmatched. Investigators divided CD4+ cells into CD45RA+ naive and CD45RA-negative memory subsets. This clone is a singleton in its sample. Assay: immunoSEQ multiplex PCR; the TCRdb copy retains only in-frame clones and omits some. Of 2 million to 3 million clones listed, approximately 90% were seen once; the top ten hold more than 0.12%.

V and J are TRBV6-5 and TRBJ2-7, with 8 bases lining up with TRBD1. The TCR comes from a man between 18 and 35 years old in good health. Specimen: naive CD4+ T cells sorted from blood. Subset meaning: CD45RA+ positively selected. The CDR3 region has the DNA TGTGCCAGCAGACGGGACAGGAAGTACGAGCAGTACTTC. Translating it yields CASRRDRKYEQYF.